Listed here are 22 T cell receptor beta chains from one sample, sequenced in a study of monozygotic twins with cystic fibrosis. TCRdb's table, derived via immunoSEQ multiplex PCR, lists solely in-frame clones and lacks some. The sample contains 25,000 to 35,000 clones, around 81% of which appear only once. The sequenced material came from blood. The receptors were gathered from a girl aged 2-10 years with cystic fibrosis.

V and J are TRBV5-1 and TRBJ2-3; TRBD2 might be the D (6 bases). From germline, CDR1 is SGHRS and CDR2 YFSETQ. The length of the CDR3 is 16 residues. V shed 0 bases and J shed 4 bases, with 15 bases lying between them. CDR3 protein: CASSLVAGSVSDTQYF. CDR3 coding DNA: TGCGCCAGCAGCTTGGTAGCCGGGAGTGTCTCAGATACGCAGTATTTT.

The chain employs TRBV30 and TRBJ2-7; tentatively, D is TRBD1 or TRBD2 (6 bases each). The germline CDR1 and CDR2 sequences are GTSNPN and SVGIG (reference sequence). Trimming took off 1 base at V and 3 bases at J, with 10 bases between the two ends. This CDR3 is 13 amino acids long. Written as DNA, the CDR3 is TGTGCCTGGAGTGCCGGGGGCGGCTACGAGCAGTACTTC. This codes for CAWSAGGGYEQYF.

The chain uses TRBV30 and TRBJ1-5, with TRBD1 identical over 8 bases. The CDR3 is 14 residues long. The trim removed 5 bases at V and 6 bases at J, leaving 9 bases unmatched. Germline lookup yields CDR1 GTSNPN and CDR2 SVGIG (reference sequence). CDR3 in amino acids: CAWDQGRGRQPQHF. For the CDR3, the DNA is TGTGCCTGGGACCAGGGCAGGGGGCGTCAGCCCCAGCATTTT.

The rearrangement links TRBV9 to TRBJ1-1; no clear D. V lost 4 bases and J 4 bases, leaving 17 bases between the germline ends. Germline lookup yields CDR1 SGDLS and CDR2 YYNGEE. The CDR3 contains 15 residues. Written as DNA, the CDR3 is TGTGCCAGCAGCTCCCGAGGAGAGTTGGGCACTGAAGCTTTCTTT. As protein: CASSSRGELGTEAFF.

This CDR3 is CASSPDREYGYTF. The CDR3 DNA is TGTGCCAGCAGTCCCGACAGGGAGTATGGCTACACCTTC. This chain links TRBV6-5 with TRBJ1-2; TRBD1 agrees at 7 bases. CDR1 and CDR2 from the germline V gene are MNHEY and SVGAGI. The CDR3 has 13 residues. Trimming at V came to 5 bases and at J to 5 bases, leaving 5 bases not matched to a gene.

This clone showed up just once. V and J are TRBV10-2 and TRBJ1-3; D unclear. The CDR3 is 14 residues long. Germline V gives CDR1 WSHSY, CDR2 SAAADI. Trimming cost V 3 bases and J 0 bases, with 6 bases left between them. CDR3 region: CASSDGASGNTIYF. The DNA for the CDR3 is TGCGCCAGCAGTGACGGAGCCTCTGGAAACACCATATATTTT.

The chain combines TRBV7-8 with TRBJ1-5, with 7 positions matching TRBD1. The CDR3 has 16 residues. In germline, CDR1 is SGHVS, CDR2 FQNEAQ. With 5 bases clipped from V and 0 bases from J, the junction kept 7 bases outside the gene matches. Here the CDR3 DNA reads TGTGCCAGCAGCCCAAGGGGGCAGAATAGCAATCAGCCCCAGCATTTT. This sequence encodes CASSPRGQNSNQPQHF.

The CDR3 bases are TGTGCCAGCAGTCTAACAGGGGGCGGCCTGTACGAGCAGTACTTC. Amino acid sequence: CASSLTGGGLYEQYF. The chain combines TRBV27 with TRBJ2-7, with 9 bases that match TRBD1. The CDR3 spans 15 residues. Unmatched junction bases numbered 9, after V lost 5 bases and J lost 4 bases. The germline V gene encodes CDR1 MNHEY and CDR2 SMNVEV (reference sequence).

The V gene is TRBV9, the J gene TRBJ2-7, with D perhaps matching TRBD2 (6 bases). The CDR3 spans 15 residues. The V gene lost 2 bases and the J gene lost 0 bases, with 12 bases spanning the gap. Germline CDR1 SGDLS, CDR2 YYNGEE. The CDR3 is CASSVPGTPSYEQYF. As DNA, the CDR3 is TGTGCCAGCAGCGTTCCCGGGACTCCCTCCTACGAGCAGTACTTC.

The chain uses TRBV7-2 and TRBJ1-4, with unresolved D. Per the germline V gene, CDR1 is SGHTA and CDR2 is FQGNSA. The CDR3 runs 14 residues. V lost 3 bases and J 7 bases, leaving 12 bases between the germline ends. This CDR3 is CASSFGPASEKLFF. Here the CDR3 DNA reads TGTGCCAGCAGCTTCGGCCCTGCATCTGAAAAACTGTTTTTT.

This chain uses TRBV13 with TRBJ1-4; 11 bases map to TRBD1. The CDR3 runs to 17 residues. Germline CDR1 PRHDT, CDR2 FYEKMQ (reference sequence). V trimming: 4 bases; J trimming: 0 bases; junction bases outside the gene matches: 4. CDR3 sequence: CASSSDRGRTTNEKLFF. The CDR3 DNA reads as TGTGCCAGCAGCTCGGACAGGGGGCGGACAACTAATGAAAAACTGTTTTTT.

This chain links TRBV4-1 with TRBJ2-7; 12 nucleotides align to TRBD2. Germline CDR1 reads MGHRA; CDR2 reads YSYEKL. The CDR3 sequence is 17 residues long. J gave up 1 base and V 3 bases, and 7 bases lay outside the gene matches. The CDR3 region is CASSQASGRAGSYEQYF. The DNA of the CDR3 is TGCGCCAGCAGCCAGGCTAGCGGGAGGGCCGGGTCCTACGAGCAGTACTTC.

J is TRBJ1-1 and V is TRBV7-2; D is ambiguous. CDR3 size: 13 residues. The V and J ends lost 3 bases and 8 bases respectively, with 13 bases between them. The germline V gene has CDR1 SGHTA and CDR2 FQGNSA. CDR3: CASSLLQYQEAFF. CDR3 DNA sequence: TGTGCCAGCAGCTTGTTACAGTATCAGGAAGCTTTCTTT.

This clone was seen a single time. This chain uses TRBV5-5 with TRBJ2-3; D is ambiguous. CDR1 and CDR2 (germline): SGHKS, YYEKEE (reference sequence). This CDR3 region has 12 residues. With 1 base removed from V and 4 bases from J, the gap between germline ends came to 4 bases. The CDR3 DNA is TGTGCCAGCAGCTTGTTACCAGATACGCAGTATTTT. This sequence encodes CASSLLPDTQYF.

V usage is TRBV4-2 and J usage is TRBJ2-1; 13 positions agree with TRBD2. Trimming at V came to 4 bases and at J to 4 bases, leaving 1 base not matched to a gene. CDR1 and CDR2 (germline): LGHNA, YNFKEQ. The CDR3 contains 15 residues. The CDR3 region is CASSPGLAGYNEQFF. CDR3 DNA: TGTGCCAGCAGCCCGGGACTAGCGGGATACAATGAGCAGTTCTTC.

This clone was counted a few times. The V and J genes are TRBV19 and TRBJ2-7, with TRBD2 matching 14 bases. This CDR3 spans 16 amino acids. V lost 5 bases to trimming and J lost 2 bases; unmatched junction nucleotides: 5. The germline gives CDR1 LNHDA, CDR2 SQIVND (reference sequence). The CDR3, as DNA: TGTGCCAGTAGTCCTCAGACTAGCGGGAGGGCCTACGAGCAGTACTTC. Translated, it gives CASSPQTSGRAYEQYF.

V is TRBV7-9 and J is TRBJ1-4; possibly TRBD1 for D (5 bases). Trimming stripped 3 bases from V and 4 bases from J, with 12 bases between. The CDR3 spans 15 residues. Germline CDR1 SEHNR, CDR2 FQNEAQ (reference sequence). This CDR3 is CASSLRAQDNEKLFF. Written as DNA, the CDR3 is TGTGCCAGCAGCTTGAGGGCACAGGATAATGAAAAACTGTTTTTT.

This clone was seen only a few times. The gene calls are TRBV2 and TRBJ1-2; the D gene is possibly TRBD1 (5 bases). CDR3 length: 15 amino acids. The germline gives CDR1 SNHLY, CDR2 FYNNEI. V was clipped by 3 bases and J by 7 bases, with 18 bases between them. The CDR3, as DNA: TGTGCCAGCAGTGACGGGAAGGGGCCGGTCGCTGGCTACACCTTC. Residues: CASSDGKGPVAGYTF.

The sample holds one count of this clone. The V and J genes are TRBV7-8 and TRBJ1-5; D perhaps matches TRBD1 (5 bases). Germline V gene sequence: CDR1 SGHVS, CDR2 FQNEAQ. V was clipped by 1 base and J by 5 bases, with 6 bases between them. The CDR3 extends over 13 amino acids. CDR3 in amino acids: CASSLEGHQPQHF. CDR3 nucleotides: TGTGCCAGCAGCTTAGAGGGGCATCAGCCCCAGCATTTT.

The rearrangement joins TRBV19 to TRBJ2-1; TRBD2 aligns across 7 bases. The CDR3 runs to 18 residues. The trim removed 5 bases at V and 3 bases at J, leaving 16 bases unmatched. From germline, CDR1 is LNHDA and CDR2 SQIVND (reference sequence). CDR3 nucleotide sequence: TGTGCCAGTAGTCATCCGGGTGTCGGGGAGGGCCTCTACAATGAGCAGTTCTTC. It specifies CASSHPGVGEGLYNEQFF.

This clone has only one observation. The V call is TRBV11-2, the J call TRBJ2-7, with 8 bases identical to TRBD2. The CDR3 runs 16 residues. V lost 1 base, J lost 0 bases, and 5 bases stayed unmatched. CDR1 and CDR2 from the germline V gene are SGHAT and FQNNGV. CDR3 protein: CASSLGTSGSSYEQYF. CDR3 in DNA: TGTGCCAGCAGCTTAGGGACCAGCGGGAGCTCCTACGAGCAGTACTTC.

The chain combines TRBV11-2 with TRBJ2-7; 11 bases align to TRBD2. J lost 6 bases, V lost 4 bases, and 8 bases had no gene match. Germline V gene lookup returns CDR1 SGHAT and CDR2 FQNNGV. The CDR3 has 15 residues. CDR3 nucleotide sequence: TGTGCCAGCAGCTCACTAGCGGGAGCCTTTGGCGAGCAGTACTTC. It encodes CASSSLAGAFGEQYF.